This T cell receptor beta chain appears in the sequencing data of a study of T cell changes during pregnancy in multiple sclerosis. The CDR3 consists of 15 residues. Deletions cut 8 bases from V and 0 bases from J, with 13 bases between. Germline-derived CDR1 and CDR2 are MDHEN and SYDVKM. Clones were read by immunoSEQ multiplex PCR, and TCRdb kept only the in-frame ones, dropping some. The sample yields about 48,000 clones, almost 95% seen once. The specimen was CD4+ T cells from peripheral blood mononuclear cells, collected in the second trimester of pregnancy. The V and J genes are TRBV28 and TRBJ1-4; the D gene is possibly TRBD1 (6 bases). The receptor comes from a female donor in good health, enrolled as a control in a pregnancy study. The DNA of the CDR3 is TGTGCCAGCGTGTGGGGGGGCCCAACTAATGAAAAACTGTTTTTT. It specifies CASVWGGPTNEKLFF.